This is a list of T cell receptor beta chains from one sample in a study of control samples from healthy donors and cancer patients. TCRdb's copy holds only in-frame clones and misses some; the assay was immunoSEQ multiplex PCR. The data show tens of thousands of clones, with around 70% seen just once and 15% to 20% held by the top ten. Sample: formalin-fixed, paraffin-embedded tissue. The receptors come from a male donor with melanoma. Both conserved end residues are part of each CDR3. The order of the fields is J gene, V gene, CDR3 length, clone size, D gene, CDR3 protein, CDR3 DNA. The D gene is left open where the match is weak. Clone size is shown for a subset of rows, as once, few, many or a class of expanded clone.

TRBJ2-5 TRBV19 14 once TRBD1 CASSRTGWSETQYF TGTGCCAGTAGTCGGACAGGGTGGTCGGAGACCCAGTACTTC
TRBJ2-3 TRBV6-6 15 once TRBD1 CASSYGAGGIDTQYF TGTGCCAGCAGTTACGGGGCAGGGGGCATAGATACGCAGTATTTT
TRBJ1-6 TRBV19 14 . . CASSKVVRVASLHF TGTGCCAGTAGTAAAGTTGTCCGGGTTGCGTCCCTCCACTTT
TRBJ1-4 TRBV30 13 . TRBD1 CAWSASRGEKLFF TGTGCCTGGAGCGCCAGCAGGGGGGAAAAACTGTTTTTT
TRBJ1-6 TRBV12-3/TRBV12-4 12 . . CASSFEGSPLHF TGTGCCAGCAGTTTCGAGGGTTCACCCCTCCACTTT
TRBJ2-5 TRBV28 13 . . CASSSQSVGTQYF TGTGCCAGCAGCTCCCAATCAGTGGGGACCCAGTACTTC
TRBJ2-7 TRBV15 12 few . CATSSESGEQYF TGTGCCACCAGCAGTGAAAGCGGTGAGCAGTACTTC
TRBJ1-2 TRBV6-5 14 . . CASSYTVRDYGYTF TGTGCCAGCAGTTACACCGTCAGGGACTATGGCTACACCTTC
TRBJ1-3 TRBV19 13 . . CATGTLIGNTIYF TGTGCCACCGGGACCCTGATCGGAAACACCATATATTTT
TRBJ1-1 TRBV19 13 . . CASSLFPNTEAFF TGTGCCAGTAGTCTCTTCCCGAACACTGAAGCTTTCTTT
TRBJ2-2 TRBV29-1 16 . TRBD1 CSARTGEEVHTGELFF TGCAGCGCCCGGACAGGGGAGGAGGTACACACCGGGGAGCTGTTTTTT
TRBJ1-1 TRBV12-5 19 few TRBD1 CASGLVYPGGKGQGTEAFF TGTGCTAGTGGTTTGGTCTACCCCGGGGGCAAGGGACAGGGCACTGAAGCTTTCTTT
TRBJ2-3 TRBV28 15 once . CASSLAGTRTHTQYF TGTGCCAGCAGTTTAGCGGGGACACGCACGCATACGCAGTATTTT
TRBJ2-7 TRBV19 13 . . CASSITTVHEQYF TGTGCCAGTAGTATAACGACAGTCCACGAGCAGTACTTC
TRBJ2-5 TRBV13 16 . . CASSLLNTDLQETQYF TGTGCCAGCAGCTTACTCAACACGGACCTGCAAGAGACCCAGTACTTC
TRBJ2-7 TRBV5-1 14 . . CASSLGHTSGEQYF TGCGCCAGCAGCTTGGGACACACTTCGGGGGAGCAGTACTTC